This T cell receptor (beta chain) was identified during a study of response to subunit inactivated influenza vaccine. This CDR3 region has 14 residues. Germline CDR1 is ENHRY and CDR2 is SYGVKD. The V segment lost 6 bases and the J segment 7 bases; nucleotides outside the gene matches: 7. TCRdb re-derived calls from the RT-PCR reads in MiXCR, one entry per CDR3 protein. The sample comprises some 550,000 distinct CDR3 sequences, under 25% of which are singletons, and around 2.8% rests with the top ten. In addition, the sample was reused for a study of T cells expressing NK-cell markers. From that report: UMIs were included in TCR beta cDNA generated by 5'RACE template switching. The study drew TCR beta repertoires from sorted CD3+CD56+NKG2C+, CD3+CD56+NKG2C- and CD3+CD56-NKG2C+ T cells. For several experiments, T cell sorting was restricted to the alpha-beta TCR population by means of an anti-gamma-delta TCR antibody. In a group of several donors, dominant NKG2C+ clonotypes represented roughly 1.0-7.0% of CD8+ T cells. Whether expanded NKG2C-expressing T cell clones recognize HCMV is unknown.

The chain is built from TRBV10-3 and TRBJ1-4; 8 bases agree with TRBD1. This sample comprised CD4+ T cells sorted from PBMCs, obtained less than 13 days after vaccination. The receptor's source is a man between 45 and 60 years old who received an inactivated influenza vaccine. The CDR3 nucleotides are TGTGCCATCAGCCCCGGGACAGGCGCTGAAAAACTGTTTTTT. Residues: CAISPGTGAEKLFF.